This note documents a single T cell receptor (beta chain) sequence. As yet, its antigen is unknown. The data originate from a study of T cell repertoires in cytomegalovirus infection. Background on the study: Both CMV infection and a matching HLA type were indicated by public TCR beta signatures. General study points: The ex vivo response showed dominance by HLA-C-restricted CMV-specific TCR beta clonotypes. Summed frequency of public TCR beta families distinguished CMV carriers with the relevant HLA.

One entry per CDR3 protein results from TCRdb running MiXCR on the reads. Among about 260,000 distinct CDR3 sequences listed, approximately 9.1% were seen once. V was clipped by 5 bases and J by 0 bases, with 11 bases between them. The CDR3 contains 15 residues. Per germline, CDR1 SEHNR and CDR2 FQNEAQ (reference sequence). Sequencing was carried out using PBMCs. The receptor comes from a human donor in good health (CMV status not recorded). Some clones in this sample may be carry-over from other donors' samples. V usage is TRBV7-9 and J usage is TRBJ2-4; D ambiguous. The chain's CDR3 is CASSDDGLAKNIQYF. DNA of the CDR3: TGTGCCAGCAGCGACGACGGATTAGCCAAAAACATTCAGTACTTC.